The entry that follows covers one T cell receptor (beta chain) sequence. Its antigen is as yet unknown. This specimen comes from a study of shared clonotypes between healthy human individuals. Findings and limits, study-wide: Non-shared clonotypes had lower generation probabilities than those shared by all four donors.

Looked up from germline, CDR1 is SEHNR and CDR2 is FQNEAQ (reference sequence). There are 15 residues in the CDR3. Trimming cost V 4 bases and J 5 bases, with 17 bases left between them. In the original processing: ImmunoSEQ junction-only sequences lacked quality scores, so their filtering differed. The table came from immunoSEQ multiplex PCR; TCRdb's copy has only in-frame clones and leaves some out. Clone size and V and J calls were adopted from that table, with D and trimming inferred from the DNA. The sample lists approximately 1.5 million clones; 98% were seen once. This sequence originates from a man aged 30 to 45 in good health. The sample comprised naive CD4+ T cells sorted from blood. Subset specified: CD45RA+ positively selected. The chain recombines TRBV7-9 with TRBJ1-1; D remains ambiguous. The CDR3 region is CASSSLEGRDTEAFF. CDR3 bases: TGTGCCAGCAGCTCCTTAGAGGGAAGGGATACTGAAGCTTTCTTT. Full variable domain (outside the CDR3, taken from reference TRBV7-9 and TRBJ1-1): DTGVSQNPRHKITKRGQNVTFRCDPISEHNRLYWYRQTLGQGPEFLTYFQNEAQLEKSRLLSDRFSAERPKGSFSTLEIQRTEQGDSAMYLCASSSLEGRDTEAFFGQGTRLTVV.